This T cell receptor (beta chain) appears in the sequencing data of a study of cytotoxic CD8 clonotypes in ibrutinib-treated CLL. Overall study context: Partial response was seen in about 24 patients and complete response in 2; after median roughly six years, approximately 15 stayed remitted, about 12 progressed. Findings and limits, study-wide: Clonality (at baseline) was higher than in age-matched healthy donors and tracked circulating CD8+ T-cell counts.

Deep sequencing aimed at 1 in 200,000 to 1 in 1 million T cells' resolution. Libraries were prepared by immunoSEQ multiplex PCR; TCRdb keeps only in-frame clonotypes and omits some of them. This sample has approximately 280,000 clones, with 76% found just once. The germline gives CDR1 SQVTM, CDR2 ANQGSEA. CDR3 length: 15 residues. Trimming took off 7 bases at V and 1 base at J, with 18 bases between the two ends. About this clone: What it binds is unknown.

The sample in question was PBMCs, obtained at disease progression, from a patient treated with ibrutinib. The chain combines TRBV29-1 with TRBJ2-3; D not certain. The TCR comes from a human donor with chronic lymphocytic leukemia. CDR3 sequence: CSAADLAFRTDTQYF. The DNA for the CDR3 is TGCAGCGCCGCGGACCTGGCGTTCCGCACAGATACGCAGTATTTT.